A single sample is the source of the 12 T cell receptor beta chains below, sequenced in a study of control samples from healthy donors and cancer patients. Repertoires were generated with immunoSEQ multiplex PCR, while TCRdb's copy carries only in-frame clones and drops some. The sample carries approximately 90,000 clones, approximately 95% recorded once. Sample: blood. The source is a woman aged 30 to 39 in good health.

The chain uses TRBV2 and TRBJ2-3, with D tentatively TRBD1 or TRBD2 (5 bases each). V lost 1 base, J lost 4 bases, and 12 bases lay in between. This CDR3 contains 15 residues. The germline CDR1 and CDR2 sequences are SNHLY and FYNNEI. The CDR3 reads CASSEGFLGADTQYF. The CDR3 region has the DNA TGTGCCAGCAGTGAAGGTTTTCTGGGGGCAGATACGCAGTATTTT.

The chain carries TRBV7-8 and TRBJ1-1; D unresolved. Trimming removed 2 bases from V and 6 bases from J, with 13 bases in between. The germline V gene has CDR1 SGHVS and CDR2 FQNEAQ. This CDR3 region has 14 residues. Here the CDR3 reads CASSLSYFVSEAFF. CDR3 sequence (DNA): TGTGCCAGCAGCTTATCTTATTTTGTGTCTGAAGCTTTCTTT.

This CDR3 reads CASSYWAGGSTDTQYF. The CDR3 bases are TGTGCCAGCAGTTACTGGGCCGGGGGGAGCACAGATACGCAGTATTTT. The V and J genes are TRBV6-5 and TRBJ2-3, with 7 bases lining up with TRBD2. Germline lookup yields CDR1 MNHEY and CDR2 SVGAGI. The ends lost 1 base at V and 0 bases at J; junction bases unmatched: 4. CDR3 length: 16 residues.

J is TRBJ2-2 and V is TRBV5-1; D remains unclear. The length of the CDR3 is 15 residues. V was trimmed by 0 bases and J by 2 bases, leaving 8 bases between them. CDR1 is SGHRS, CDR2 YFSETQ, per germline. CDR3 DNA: TGCGCCAGCAGCTTGGGAATGATAAACACCGGGGAGCTGTTTTTT. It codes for CASSLGMINTGELFF.

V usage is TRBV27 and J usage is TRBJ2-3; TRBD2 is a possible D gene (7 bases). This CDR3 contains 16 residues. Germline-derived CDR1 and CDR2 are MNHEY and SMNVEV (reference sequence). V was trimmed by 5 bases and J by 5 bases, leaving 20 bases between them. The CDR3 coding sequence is TGTGCCAGCAGTGCCGTGGCGGGGGCGGCGATAGATACGCAGTATTTT. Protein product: CASSAVAGAAIDTQYF.

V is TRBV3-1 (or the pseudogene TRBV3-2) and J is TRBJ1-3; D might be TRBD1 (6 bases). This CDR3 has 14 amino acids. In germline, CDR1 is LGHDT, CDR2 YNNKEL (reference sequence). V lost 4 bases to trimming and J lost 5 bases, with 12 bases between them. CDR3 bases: TGTGCCAGCAGCCTAGCAGGGGTGAGAAACACCATATATTTT. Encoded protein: CASSLAGVRNTIYF.

CDR3 nucleotide sequence: TGTGCCTCGACACCGCCTGTTAGCTCCTACAATGAGCAGTTCTTC. Protein: CASTPPVSSYNEQFF. The gene calls are TRBV30 and TRBJ2-1; D is unresolved. CDR1 and CDR2 from the germline V gene are GTSNPN and SVGIG (reference sequence). The CDR3 runs to 15 residues. V was trimmed by 7 bases and J by 0 bases, leaving 16 bases between them. Combining the CDR3 with reference TRBV30 and TRBJ2-1 gives the whole variable domain SQTIHQWPATLVQPVGSPLSLECTVEGTSNPNLYWYRQAAGRGLQLLFYSVGIGQISSEVPQNLSASRPQDRQFILSSKKLLLSDSGFYLCASTPPVSSYNEQFFGPGTRLTVL.

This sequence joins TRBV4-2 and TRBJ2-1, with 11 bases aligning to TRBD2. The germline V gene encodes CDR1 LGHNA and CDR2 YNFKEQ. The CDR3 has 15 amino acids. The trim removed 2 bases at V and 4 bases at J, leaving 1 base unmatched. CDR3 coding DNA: TGTGCCAGCAGCCAACGGACTAGCGGGTACAATGAGCAGTTCTTC. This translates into CASSQRTSGYNEQFF.

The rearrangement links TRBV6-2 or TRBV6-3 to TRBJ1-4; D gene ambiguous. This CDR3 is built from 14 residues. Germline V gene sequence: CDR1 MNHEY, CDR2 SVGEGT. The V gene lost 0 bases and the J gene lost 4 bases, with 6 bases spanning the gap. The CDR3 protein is CASSYSTDNEKLFF. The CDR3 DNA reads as TGTGCCAGCAGTTACTCGACGGATAATGAAAAACTGTTTTTT.

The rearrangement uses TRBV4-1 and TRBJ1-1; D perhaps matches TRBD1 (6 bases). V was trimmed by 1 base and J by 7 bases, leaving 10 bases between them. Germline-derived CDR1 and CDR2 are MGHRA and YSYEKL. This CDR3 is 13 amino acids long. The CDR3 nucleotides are TGCGCCAGCAGCCAAGTACAGGGAATTGAAGCTTTCTTT. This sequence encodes CASSQVQGIEAFF.

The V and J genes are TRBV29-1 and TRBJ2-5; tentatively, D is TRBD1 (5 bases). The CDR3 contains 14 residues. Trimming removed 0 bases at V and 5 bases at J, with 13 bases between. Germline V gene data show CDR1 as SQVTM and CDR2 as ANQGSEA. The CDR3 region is CSVEDEAGLETQYF. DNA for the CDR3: TGCAGCGTTGAAGATGAGGCAGGGTTGGAGACCCAGTACTTC.

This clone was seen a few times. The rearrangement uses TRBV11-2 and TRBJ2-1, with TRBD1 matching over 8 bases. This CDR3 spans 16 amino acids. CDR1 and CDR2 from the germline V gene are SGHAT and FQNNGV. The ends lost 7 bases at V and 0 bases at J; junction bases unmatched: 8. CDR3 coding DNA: TGTGCCAGCAACGAACGGGGGACAGGCTCCTACAATGAGCAGTTCTTC. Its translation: CASNERGTGSYNEQFF.